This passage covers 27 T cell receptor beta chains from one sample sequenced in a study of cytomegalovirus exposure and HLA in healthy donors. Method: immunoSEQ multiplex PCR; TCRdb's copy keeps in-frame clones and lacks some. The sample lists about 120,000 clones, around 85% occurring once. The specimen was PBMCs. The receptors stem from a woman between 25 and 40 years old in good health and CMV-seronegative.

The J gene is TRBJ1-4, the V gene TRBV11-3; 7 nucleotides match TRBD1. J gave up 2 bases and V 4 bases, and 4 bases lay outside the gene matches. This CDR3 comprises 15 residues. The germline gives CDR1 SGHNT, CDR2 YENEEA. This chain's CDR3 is CASSSRQGTNEKLFF. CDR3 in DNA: TGTGCCAGCAGCTCCCGACAGGGCACTAATGAAAAACTGTTTTTT.

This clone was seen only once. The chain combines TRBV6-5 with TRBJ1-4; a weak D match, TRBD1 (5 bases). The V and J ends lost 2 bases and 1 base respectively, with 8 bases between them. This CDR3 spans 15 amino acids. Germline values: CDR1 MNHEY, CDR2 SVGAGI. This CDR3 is CASSYTQGTNEKLFF. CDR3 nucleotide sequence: TGTGCCAGCAGTTACACGCAGGGAACTAATGAAAAACTGTTTTTT.

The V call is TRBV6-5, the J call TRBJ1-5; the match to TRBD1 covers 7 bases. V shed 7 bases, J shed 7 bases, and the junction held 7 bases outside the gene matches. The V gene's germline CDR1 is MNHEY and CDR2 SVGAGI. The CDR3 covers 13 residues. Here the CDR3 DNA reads TGTGCCAGCATACAGGGGTCGGGGCAGCCCCAGCATTTT. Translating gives CASIQGSGQPQHF.

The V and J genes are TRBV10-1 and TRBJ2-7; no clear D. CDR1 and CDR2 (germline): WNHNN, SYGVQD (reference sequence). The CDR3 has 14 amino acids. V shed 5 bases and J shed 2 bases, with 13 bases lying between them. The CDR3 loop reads CASSSTVSAYEQYF. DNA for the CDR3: TGCGCCAGCAGTTCGACTGTCTCGGCCTACGAGCAGTACTTC.

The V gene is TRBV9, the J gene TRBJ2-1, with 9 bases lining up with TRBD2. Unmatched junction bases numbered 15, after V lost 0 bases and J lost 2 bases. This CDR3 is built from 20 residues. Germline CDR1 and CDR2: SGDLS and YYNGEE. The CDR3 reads CASSVEFRAGGFGAYNEQFF. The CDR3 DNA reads TGTGCCAGCAGCGTAGAGTTCCGAGCGGGGGGATTCGGGGCCTACAATGAGCAGTTCTTC.

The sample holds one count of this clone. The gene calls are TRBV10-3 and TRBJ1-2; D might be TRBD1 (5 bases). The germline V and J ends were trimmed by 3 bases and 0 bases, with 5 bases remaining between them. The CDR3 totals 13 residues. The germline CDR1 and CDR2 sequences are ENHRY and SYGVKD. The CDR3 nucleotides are TGTGCCATCAGTGAACAGGCTAACTATGGCTACACCTTC. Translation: CAISEQANYGYTF.

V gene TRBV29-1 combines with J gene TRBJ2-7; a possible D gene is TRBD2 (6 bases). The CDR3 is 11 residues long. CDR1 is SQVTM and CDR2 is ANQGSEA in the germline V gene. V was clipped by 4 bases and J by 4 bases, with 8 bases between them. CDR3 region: CSVGGVYEQYF. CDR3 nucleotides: TGCAGCGTTGGGGGGGTTTACGAGCAGTACTTC.

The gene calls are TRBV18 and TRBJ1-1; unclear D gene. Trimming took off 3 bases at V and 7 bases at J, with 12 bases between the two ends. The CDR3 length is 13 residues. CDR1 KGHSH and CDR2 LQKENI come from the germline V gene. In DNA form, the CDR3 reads TGTGCCAGCTCACCCGAGGAAGGGAGTGAAGCTTTCTTT. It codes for CASSPEEGSEAFF.

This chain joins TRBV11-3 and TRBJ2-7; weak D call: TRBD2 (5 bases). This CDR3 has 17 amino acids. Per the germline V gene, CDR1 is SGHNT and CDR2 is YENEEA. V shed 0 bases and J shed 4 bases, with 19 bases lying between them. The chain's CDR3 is CASSLDRGGNWEYEQYF. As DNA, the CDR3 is TGTGCCAGCAGCTTAGATCGGGGTGGCAACTGGGAGTACGAGCAGTACTTC.

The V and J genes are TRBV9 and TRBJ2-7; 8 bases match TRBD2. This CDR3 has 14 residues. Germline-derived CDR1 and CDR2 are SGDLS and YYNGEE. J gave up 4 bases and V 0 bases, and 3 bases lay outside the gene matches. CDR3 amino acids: CASSVDGGVYEQYF. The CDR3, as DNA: TGTGCCAGCAGCGTAGACGGGGGGGTTTACGAGCAGTACTTC.

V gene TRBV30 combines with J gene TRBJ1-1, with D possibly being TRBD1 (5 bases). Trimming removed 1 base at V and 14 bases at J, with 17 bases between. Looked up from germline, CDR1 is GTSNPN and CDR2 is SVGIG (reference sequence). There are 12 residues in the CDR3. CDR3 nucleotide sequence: TGTGCCTGGAGTGGGGGACTTTCAGGTGGGTTCTTT. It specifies CAWSGGLSGGFF.

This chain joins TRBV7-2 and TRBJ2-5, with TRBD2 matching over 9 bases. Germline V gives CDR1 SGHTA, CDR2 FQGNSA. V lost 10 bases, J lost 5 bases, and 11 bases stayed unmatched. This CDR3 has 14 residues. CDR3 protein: CATQRRGGWETQYF. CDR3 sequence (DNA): TGTGCCACCCAGAGGCGGGGGGGCTGGGAGACCCAGTACTTC.

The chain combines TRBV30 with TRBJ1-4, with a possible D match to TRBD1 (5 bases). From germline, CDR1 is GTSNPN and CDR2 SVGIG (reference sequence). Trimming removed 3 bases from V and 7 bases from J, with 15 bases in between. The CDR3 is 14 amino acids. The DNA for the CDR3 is TGTGCCTGGAGGGGGCAGGGATTGGGTGAAAAACTGTTTTTT. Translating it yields CAWRGQGLGEKLFF.

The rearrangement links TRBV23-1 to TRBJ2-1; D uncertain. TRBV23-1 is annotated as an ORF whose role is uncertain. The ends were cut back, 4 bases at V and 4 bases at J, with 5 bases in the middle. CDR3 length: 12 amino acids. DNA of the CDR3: TGCGCCAGCAGTCCTTTGTACAATGAGCAGTTCTTC. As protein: CASSPLYNEQFF.

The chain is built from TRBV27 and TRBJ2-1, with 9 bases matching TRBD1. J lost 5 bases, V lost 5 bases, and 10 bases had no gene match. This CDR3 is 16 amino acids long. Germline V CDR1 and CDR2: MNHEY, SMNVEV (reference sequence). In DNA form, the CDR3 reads TGTGCCAGCAGTCCTTGGACAGGGGCGTCCCACAATGAGCAGTTCTTC. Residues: CASSPWTGASHNEQFF.

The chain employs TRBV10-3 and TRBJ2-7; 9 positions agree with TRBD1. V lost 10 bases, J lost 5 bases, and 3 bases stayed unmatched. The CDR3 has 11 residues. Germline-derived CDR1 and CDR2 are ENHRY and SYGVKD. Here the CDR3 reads CATGQGNEQYF. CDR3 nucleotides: TGTGCCACCGGACAGGGGAACGAGCAGTACTTC.

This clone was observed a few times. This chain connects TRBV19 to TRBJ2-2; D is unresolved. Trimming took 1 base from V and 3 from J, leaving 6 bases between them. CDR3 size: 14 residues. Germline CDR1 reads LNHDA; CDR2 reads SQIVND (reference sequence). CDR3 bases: TGTGCCAGTAGTATAGTGCGTGACACCGGGGAGCTGTTTTTT. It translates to CASSIVRDTGELFF.

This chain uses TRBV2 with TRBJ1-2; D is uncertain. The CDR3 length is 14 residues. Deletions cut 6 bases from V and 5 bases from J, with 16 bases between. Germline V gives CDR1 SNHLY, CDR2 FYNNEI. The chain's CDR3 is CASSRPGSQYGYTF. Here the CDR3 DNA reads TGTGCCAGCAGCCGACCAGGCTCGCAATATGGCTACACCTTC. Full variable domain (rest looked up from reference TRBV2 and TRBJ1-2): EPEVTQTPSHQVTQMGQEVILRCVPISNHLYFYWYRQILGQKVEFLVSFYNNEISEKSEIFDDQFSVERPDGSNFTLKIRSTKLEDSAMYFCASSRPGSQYGYTFGSGTRLTVV.

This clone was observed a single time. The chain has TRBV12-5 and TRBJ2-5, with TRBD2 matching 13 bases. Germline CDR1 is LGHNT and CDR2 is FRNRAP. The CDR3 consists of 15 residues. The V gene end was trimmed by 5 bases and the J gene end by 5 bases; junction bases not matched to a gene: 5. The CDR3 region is CASGLGLAGVETQYF. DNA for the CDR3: TGTGCTAGTGGTCTCGGACTAGCGGGGGTGGAGACCCAGTACTTC.

The DNA for the CDR3 is TGTGCCAGTAAGGAAGGGGGCGATTACGAAAAACTGTTTTTT. It codes for CASKEGGDYEKLFF. This sequence joins TRBV19 and TRBJ1-4; TRBD1 aligns across 7 bases. V lost 7 bases to trimming and J lost 8 bases; unmatched junction nucleotides: 10. CDR1 is LNHDA and CDR2 is SQIVND in the germline V gene (reference sequence). The CDR3 is made up of 14 amino acids. The full variable domain, with the rest looked up from reference TRBV19 and TRBJ1-4, is DGGITQSPKYLFRKEGQNVTLSCEQNLNHDAMYWYRQDPGQGLRLIYYSQIVNDFQKGDIAEGYSVSREKKESFPLTVTSAQKNPTAFYLCASKEGGDYEKLFFGSGTQLSVL.

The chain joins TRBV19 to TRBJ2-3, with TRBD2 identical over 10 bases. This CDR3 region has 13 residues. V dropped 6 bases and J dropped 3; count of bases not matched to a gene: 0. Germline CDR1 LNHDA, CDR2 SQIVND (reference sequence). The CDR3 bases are TGTGCCAGTAGGGGACTAGCGACAGATACGCAGTATTTT. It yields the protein CASRGLATDTQYF.

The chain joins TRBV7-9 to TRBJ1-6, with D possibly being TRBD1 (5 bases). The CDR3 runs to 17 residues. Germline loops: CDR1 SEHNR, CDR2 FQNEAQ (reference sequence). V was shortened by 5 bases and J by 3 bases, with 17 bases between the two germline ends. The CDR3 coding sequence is TGTGCCAGCAGCATCCTCTCCCGACAGAGCTATAATTCACCCCTCCACTTT. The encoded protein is CASSILSRQSYNSPLHF.

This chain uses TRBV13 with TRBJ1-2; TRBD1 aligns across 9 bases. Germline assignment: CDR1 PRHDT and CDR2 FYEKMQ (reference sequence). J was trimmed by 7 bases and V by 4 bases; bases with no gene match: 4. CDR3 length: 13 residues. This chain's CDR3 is CASSSGQGFGYTF. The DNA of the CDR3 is TGTGCCAGCAGCTCGGGACAGGGTTTTGGCTACACCTTC.

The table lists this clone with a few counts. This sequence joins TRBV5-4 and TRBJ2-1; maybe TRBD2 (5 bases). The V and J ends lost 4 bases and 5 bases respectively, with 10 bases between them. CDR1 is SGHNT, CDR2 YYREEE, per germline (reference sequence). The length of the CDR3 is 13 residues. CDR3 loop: CASSRDLNNEQFF. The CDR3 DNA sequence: TGTGCCAGCAGCCGGGATTTAAACAATGAGCAGTTCTTC.

CDR3 coding DNA: TGCGCCAGCAGAGGACAGGGCCGCTCTGGAAACACCATATATTTT. This encodes CASRGQGRSGNTIYF. V and J are TRBV4-1 and TRBJ1-3; 8 bases fit TRBD1. The germline V gene has CDR1 MGHRA and CDR2 YSYEKL. V was pared by 6 bases and J by 0 bases, with 4 bases of the junction left unmatched. The CDR3 has 15 residues.

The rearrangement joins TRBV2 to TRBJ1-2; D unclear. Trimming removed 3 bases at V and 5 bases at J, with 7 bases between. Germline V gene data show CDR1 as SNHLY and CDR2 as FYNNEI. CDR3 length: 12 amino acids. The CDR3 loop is CASSELSYGYTF. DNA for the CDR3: TGTGCCAGCAGTGAGTTGAGTTATGGCTACACCTTC. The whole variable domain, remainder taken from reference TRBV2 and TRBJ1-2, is EPEVTQTPSHQVTQMGQEVILRCVPISNHLYFYWYRQILGQKVEFLVSFYNNEISEKSEIFDDQFSVERPDGSNFTLKIRSTKLEDSAMYFCASSELSYGYTFGSGTRLTVV.

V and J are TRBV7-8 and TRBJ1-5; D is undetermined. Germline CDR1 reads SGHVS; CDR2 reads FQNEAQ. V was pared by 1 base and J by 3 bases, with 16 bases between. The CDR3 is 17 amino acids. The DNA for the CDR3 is TGTGCCAGCAGCTTAGGAAGGACTCTTATTTACAATCAGCCCCAGCATTTT. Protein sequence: CASSLGRTLIYNQPQHF.